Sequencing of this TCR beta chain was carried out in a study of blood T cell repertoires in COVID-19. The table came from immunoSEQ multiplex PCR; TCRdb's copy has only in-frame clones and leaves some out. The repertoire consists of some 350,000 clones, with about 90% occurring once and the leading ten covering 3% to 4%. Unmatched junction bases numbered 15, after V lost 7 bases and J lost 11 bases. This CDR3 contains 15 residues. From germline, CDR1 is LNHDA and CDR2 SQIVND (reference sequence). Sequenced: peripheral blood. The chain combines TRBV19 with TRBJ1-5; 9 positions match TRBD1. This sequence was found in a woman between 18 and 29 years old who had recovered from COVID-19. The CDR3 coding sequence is TGTGCCAGTACGCCCGGACAGGGGATGGGAGAAGCCCAGCATTTT. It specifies CASTPGQGMGEAQHF.